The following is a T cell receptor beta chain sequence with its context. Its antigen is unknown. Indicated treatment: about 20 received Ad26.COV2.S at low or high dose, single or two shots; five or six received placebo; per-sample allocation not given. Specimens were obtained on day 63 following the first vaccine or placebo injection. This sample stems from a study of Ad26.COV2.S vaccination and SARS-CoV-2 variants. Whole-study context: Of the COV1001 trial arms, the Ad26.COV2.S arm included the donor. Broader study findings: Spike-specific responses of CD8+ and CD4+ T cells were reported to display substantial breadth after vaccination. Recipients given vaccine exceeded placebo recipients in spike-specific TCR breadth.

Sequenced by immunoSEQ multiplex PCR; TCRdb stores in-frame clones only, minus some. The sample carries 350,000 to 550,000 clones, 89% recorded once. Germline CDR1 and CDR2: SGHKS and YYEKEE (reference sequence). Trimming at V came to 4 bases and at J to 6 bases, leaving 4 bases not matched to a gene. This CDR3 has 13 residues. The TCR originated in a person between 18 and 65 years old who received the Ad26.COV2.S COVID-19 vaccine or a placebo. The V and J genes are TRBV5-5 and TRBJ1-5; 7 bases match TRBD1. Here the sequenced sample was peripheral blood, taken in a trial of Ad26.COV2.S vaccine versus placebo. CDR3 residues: CASSRDRVQPQHF. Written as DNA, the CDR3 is TGTGCCAGCAGCCGCGACAGGGTTCAGCCCCAGCATTTT.